This record covers a single T cell receptor beta chain. Its cognate antigen is unknown. Vbeta (60) and Jbeta (13) primers were used in the PCR. Produced via immunoSEQ multiplex PCR; TCRdb's table is partial and in-frame only. The sample includes about 110,000 clones, about 79% of them seen just once. The data stem from a study of cytomegalovirus exposure and HLA in healthy donors. Study-level points and caveats: Links to common viral pathogens appeared, in a later analysis, for several of the most significant clusters. A link between a missense DCLRE1C variant and TCR beta V- and J-gene trimming emerged from a later analysis. Being indistinguishable, some V segments were excluded, TRBV6-2 and TRBV6-3 among them. Upon later analysis, TCR association rates were observed to vary by HLA locus, being highest for DRB1 and lowest for HLA-C.

The length of the CDR3 is 14 residues. The junction had 7 bases not matched to a gene; V was cut back by 0 bases and J by 8 bases. Germline V gene lookup returns CDR1 SGHRS and CDR2 YFSETQ. Source material: PBMCs. V is TRBV5-1 and J is TRBJ1-2, with 7 bases lining up with TRBD1. The clonotype originates from a woman aged 18-30 years in good health and CMV-seropositive. CDR3 loop: CASSLAATGFGYTF. The CDR3 DNA reads as TGCGCCAGCAGCTTGGCAGCGACAGGGTTCGGCTACACCTTC.